The present T cell receptor beta chain was sequenced within a study of T-cell reconstitution after alpha-beta-depleted transplantation in children. Germline V gene data show CDR1 as SNHLY and CDR2 as FYNNEI. This CDR3 is built from 15 residues. V lost 2 bases, J lost 2 bases, and 11 bases lay in between. There are many counts of this clonotype. Library preparation (for TCRbeta) was performed with unique molecular identifiers. Using its own MiXCR run on the PCR reads, TCRdb lists one record per CDR3 protein. This sample has approximately 88,000 distinct CDR3 sequences; 12% occur once, and the top ten carry roughly 14%.

The sequence derives from a human donor who donated a stem cell graft to a child with inherited bone marrow failure. The chain uses TRBV2 and TRBJ2-3; D remains unclear. Specimen: PBMCs from the stem cell graft donor, collected from the stem cell graft. The CDR3, as DNA: TGTGCCAGCAGTGAAAGGGCCAACCCCACAGATACGCAGTATTTT. Translated, it gives CASSERANPTDTQYF.